The 5 T cell receptor beta chains below all came from one sample that was sequenced in a study of CD8+ T cells in alopecia areata (dated by TCRdb to between 2017 and 2018). Reading the label with the study, this specimen's time point is: baseline before oral tofacitinib. Library generation was performed with the immunoSEQ multiplex PCR assay. RNA was extracted from all samples and reverse transcribed into cDNA, which served as template for TCR sequencing. TCRdb mirrors the immuneACCESS table, restricted to in-frame sequences. Some clones are absent from its copies; in checked studies, under half trace to an unresolved V gene, and the reason for the others is unknown. Counted in this sample were about 160,000 clones; 85% to 90% of them appeared once. The leading ten clones occupy over 13% of the sample. The sample in question was CD8+ T cells sorted from blood, obtained at week 0. Source of these receptors: a human donor with alopecia areata.

V is TRBV4-1 and J is TRBJ2-7, with D perhaps matching TRBD1 or TRBD2 (5 bases each). The ends were cut back, 2 bases at V and 0 bases at J, with 14 bases in the middle. The V gene's germline CDR1 is MGHRA and CDR2 YSYEKL. This CDR3 has 16 residues. CDR3 residues: CASSQPPWGSSYEQYF. CDR3 DNA sequence: TGCGCCAGCAGCCAACCACCGTGGGGGTCCTCCTACGAGCAGTACTTC.

V and J are TRBV15 and TRBJ2-2, with TRBD2 as a possible D gene (6 bases). Trimming took 7 bases from V and 6 from J, leaving 24 bases between them. CDR3 length: 17 residues. Germline V gives CDR1 LNHNV, CDR2 YYDKDF (reference sequence). CDR3 DNA: TGTGCCACCATGCCCAGTGGGTCTAGCCGGAGGGCCGGGGAGCTGTTTTTT. It translates to CATMPSGSSRRAGELFF.

V is TRBV13 and J is TRBJ2-1, with TRBD2 matching over 13 bases. Germline loops: CDR1 PRHDT, CDR2 FYEKMQ (reference sequence). V trimming: 5 bases; J trimming: 9 bases; junction bases outside the gene matches: 7. The CDR3 extends over 15 amino acids. Here the CDR3 reads CASSPTSGGSLEQFF. CDR3 sequence (DNA): TGTGCCAGCAGCCCGACTAGCGGGGGGTCCCTTGAGCAGTTCTTC.

This clone was picked up one time. The V gene is TRBV19, the J gene TRBJ1-5; a possible D gene is TRBD1 (5 bases). CDR1 is LNHDA and CDR2 is SQIVND in the germline V gene (reference sequence). There are 15 residues in the CDR3. Trimming pared 3 bases from V and 2 bases from J, leaving 11 bases between. CDR3: CASSIRQGGNQPQHF. As DNA, the CDR3 is TGTGCCAGTAGTATCCGCCAGGGTGGCAATCAGCCCCAGCATTTT. Using reference TRBV19 and TRBJ1-5 for the parts outside the CDR3, the full variable domain is DGGITQSPKYLFRKEGQNVTLSCEQNLNHDAMYWYRQDPGQGLRLIYYSQIVNDFQKGDIAEGYSVSREKKESFPLTVTSAQKNPTAFYLCASSIRQGGNQPQHFGDGTRLSIL.

The CDR3 reads CASSFSRVEYNEQFF. CDR3 coding DNA: TGCGCCAGCAGCTTCTCCAGGGTGGAATACAATGAGCAGTTCTTC. The chain joins TRBV5-1 to TRBJ2-1, with D possibly matching TRBD1 (5 bases). Between the trimmed V and J ends, which lost 2 bases and 4 bases, there was a span of 13 bases. CDR1 SGHRS and CDR2 YFSETQ come from the germline V gene. The CDR3 is 15 residues long.